The 23 T cell receptor beta chains reported below all come from one sample, sequenced in a study of blood T cell repertoires in COVID-19. Sequencing used immunoSEQ multiplex PCR; TCRdb keeps in-frame clones, though not all of them. The sample gives about 270,000 clones, about 89% of which show up once; about 2.7% is in the top ten. Input material: PBMCs or T cells enriched from blood (not recorded which). The receptor source for this set is a woman younger than 35 who had recovered from COVID-19.

The chain uses TRBV7-3 and TRBJ2-3, with D hard to call. The germline gives CDR1 SGHTA, CDR2 FQGTGA. The V and J ends lost 1 base and 0 bases respectively, with 8 bases between them. The CDR3 contains 15 residues. The CDR3 sequence: CASSLIEASTDTQYF. In DNA, the CDR3 is TGTGCCAGCAGCTTAATTGAGGCTAGCACAGATACGCAGTATTTT.

J is TRBJ2-7 and V is TRBV7-2, with 11 positions matching TRBD1. CDR3 length equals 14 residues. J was trimmed by 5 bases and V by 5 bases; bases with no gene match: 5. Germline CDR1 SGHTA, CDR2 FQGNSA. CDR3 protein: CASSMDRGLDEQYF. The CDR3 DNA follows: TGTGCCAGCAGCATGGACAGGGGGCTGGACGAGCAGTACTTC. Together with reference TRBV7-2 and TRBJ2-7, the CDR3 gives the full variable domain: GAGVSQSPSNKVTEKGKDVELRCDPISGHTALYWYRQSLGQGLEFLIYFQGNSAPDKSGLPSDRFSAERTGGSVSTLTIQRTQQEDSAVYLCASSMDRGLDEQYFGPGTRLTVT.

V usage is TRBV6-5 and J usage is TRBJ1-2, with D possibly TRBD1 on 5 matching bases. The CDR3 has 12 amino acids. CDR1 and CDR2 (germline): MNHEY, SVGAGI. Deletions cut 6 bases from V and 7 bases from J, with 12 bases between. This CDR3 reads CASSHSGVGYTF. The CDR3 DNA follows: TGTGCCAGCAGCCACTCGGGGGTTGGCTACACCTTC.

The chain employs TRBV7-2 and TRBJ2-3; D is unresolved. V shed 2 bases and J shed 2 bases, with 14 bases lying between them. Germline assignment: CDR1 SGHTA and CDR2 FQGNSA. This CDR3 has 16 amino acids. Here the CDR3 DNA reads TGTGCCAGCAGCTTATATGGGCACAGCTTCACAGATACGCAGTATTTT. It encodes CASSLYGHSFTDTQYF.

The V gene is TRBV30, the J gene TRBJ1-1, with a tentative D call TRBD1 (5 bases). Germline lookup yields CDR1 GTSNPN and CDR2 SVGIG (reference sequence). The CDR3 is 14 residues long. V lost 1 base and J 0 bases, leaving 9 bases between the germline ends. CDR3 nucleotide sequence: TGTGCCTGGAGTGGGGGGGACTTGAACACTGAAGCTTTCTTT. Translation gives CAWSGGDLNTEAFF. The full variable domain, rest sourced from reference TRBV30 and TRBJ1-1, is SQTIHQWPATLVQPVGSPLSLECTVEGTSNPNLYWYRQAAGRGLQLLFYSVGIGQISSEVPQNLSASRPQDRQFILSSKKLLLSDSGFYLCAWSGGDLNTEAFFGQGTRLTVV.

The chain recombines TRBV6-5 with TRBJ2-2; tentatively, D is TRBD2 (5 bases). This CDR3 has 13 residues. With 11 bases removed from V and 4 bases from J, the gap between germline ends came to 14 bases. The germline V gene encodes CDR1 MNHEY and CDR2 SVGAGI. This CDR3 is CAGTWAGTGELFF. The CDR3 nucleotides are TGTGCCGGAACATGGGCGGGCACCGGGGAGCTGTTTTTT.

This clone was observed a few times. The chain couples TRBV6-4 to TRBJ2-1, with 12 bases that match TRBD2. The CDR3 extends over 18 amino acids. The germline gives CDR1 MRHNA, CDR2 SNTAGT. J was trimmed by 10 bases and V by 3 bases; bases with no gene match: 16. CDR3 DNA sequence: TGTGCCAGCAGTGAGAGCGGACTAGCGGGATCTAAGTTTGGGGAGCAGTTCTTC. This translates into CASSESGLAGSKFGEQFF.

This clone was seen a handful of times. The chain uses TRBV19 and TRBJ2-7, with TRBD2 matching 9 bases. The J segment lost 2 bases and the V segment lost 5 bases, leaving 16 bases of the junction unmatched. The CDR3 sequence is 18 residues long. In germline, CDR1 is LNHDA, CDR2 SQIVND (reference sequence). The CDR3 DNA reads TGTGCCAGTAGTCTTGAATGGACGGCGGGGGGGCCCCCCTACGAGCAGTACTTC. Translation: CASSLEWTAGGPPYEQYF.

The V call is TRBV19, the J call TRBJ1-5; D is uncertain. Germline V gene lookup returns CDR1 LNHDA and CDR2 SQIVND (reference sequence). V was cut by 1 base and J by 7 bases, with 11 bases left in between. CDR3 size: 14 residues. CDR3: CASSIAGFGQPQHF. CDR3 coding DNA: TGTGCCAGTAGTATAGCGGGGTTTGGGCAGCCCCAGCATTTT.

V and J are TRBV30 and TRBJ1-4, with no clear D. The length of the CDR3 is 15 residues. Germline V gene data show CDR1 as GTSNPN and CDR2 as SVGIG (reference sequence). V was pared by 3 bases and J by 2 bases, with 13 bases between. The CDR3 nucleotides are TGTGCCTGGAGCGCCAAGGGAGGGACTAATGAAAAACTGTTTTTT. It specifies CAWSAKGGTNEKLFF. The full variable domain, with the rest looked up from reference TRBV30 and TRBJ1-4, is SQTIHQWPATLVQPVGSPLSLECTVEGTSNPNLYWYRQAAGRGLQLLFYSVGIGQISSEVPQNLSASRPQDRQFILSSKKLLLSDSGFYLCAWSAKGGTNEKLFFGSGTQLSVL.

The chain employs TRBV28 and TRBJ2-1, with TRBD2 identical over 9 bases. Germline CDR1 MDHEN, CDR2 SYDVKM. Losses at the gene ends were 6 bases for V and 5 bases for J; bases not matched to a gene: 5. This CDR3 has 14 amino acids. DNA of the CDR3: TGTGCCAGCAGGGTAGCGGGAGACCACAATGAGCAGTTCTTC. It encodes CASRVAGDHNEQFF. Complete variable domain (other parts from reference TRBV28 and TRBJ2-1): DVKVTQSSRYLVKRTGEKVFLECVQDMDHENMFWYRQDPGLGLRLIYFSYDVKMKEKGDIPEGYSVSREKKERFSLILESASTNQTSMYLCASRVAGDHNEQFFGPGTRLTVL.

J is TRBJ1-2 and V is TRBV7-8, with unresolved D. V was shortened by 1 base and J by 0 bases, with 9 bases between the two germline ends. CDR1 and CDR2 (germline): SGHVS, FQNEAQ. The CDR3 spans 15 residues. The CDR3 region is CASSLDGQTNYGYTF. The CDR3 region has the DNA TGTGCCAGCAGCTTAGATGGTCAGACTAACTATGGCTACACCTTC.

The J gene is TRBJ2-3, the V gene TRBV6-5; no clear D. The V gene's germline CDR1 is MNHEY and CDR2 SVGAGI. This CDR3 spans 12 amino acids. Deletions cut 7 bases from V and 0 bases from J, with 5 bases between. CDR3 sequence (DNA): TGTGCCAGCATCAGAAGCACAGATACGCAGTATTTT. Its protein product is CASIRSTDTQYF.

V usage is TRBV28 and J usage is TRBJ2-1, with D unresolved. Germline V lookup: CDR1 MDHEN, CDR2 SYDVKM. The CDR3 consists of 14 residues. Trimming cost V 3 bases and J 5 bases, with 11 bases left between them. The CDR3 sequence: CASSFGGTDNEQFF. DNA of the CDR3: TGTGCCAGCAGTTTCGGCGGAACCGACAATGAGCAGTTCTTC.

This chain joins TRBV15 and TRBJ1-1; no clear D. Germline CDR1 and CDR2: LNHNV and YYDKDF (reference sequence). This CDR3 spans 11 amino acids. Trimming removed 3 bases at V and 10 bases at J, with 9 bases between. The CDR3 protein is CATSRAGIAFF. The CDR3 bases are TGTGCCACCAGCAGGGCAGGAATAGCTTTCTTT.

The chain couples TRBV7-2 to TRBJ2-5; 8 nucleotides agree with TRBD1. The germline V gene has CDR1 SGHTA and CDR2 FQGNSA. V was clipped by 6 bases and J by 4 bases; unmatched bases: 7. The CDR3 runs to 14 residues. CDR3: CASRASGGTETQYF. In DNA, the CDR3 is TGTGCCAGCAGAGCCTCAGGGGGCACAGAGACCCAGTACTTC.

The J gene is TRBJ1-3, the V gene TRBV9; maybe TRBD1 (5 bases). Germline values: CDR1 SGDLS, CDR2 YYNGEE. V was clipped by 3 bases and J by 4 bases, with 14 bases between them. The CDR3 length is 15 residues. CDR3 region: CASSASGGRGNTIYF. The CDR3 bases are TGTGCCAGCAGCGCCTCCGGGGGGAGAGGAAACACCATATATTTT.

The chain joins TRBV27 to TRBJ1-1; no clear D. Germline CDR1 and CDR2: MNHEY and SMNVEV (reference sequence). The length of the CDR3 is 14 residues. V was shortened by 3 bases and J by 1 base, with 9 bases between the two germline ends. CDR3 DNA: TGTGCCAGCAGTTTGAGAGGGAGGAACACTGAAGCTTTCTTT. Protein: CASSLRGRNTEAFF.

The chain is built from TRBV11-1 and TRBJ2-2; TRBD1 aligns across 8 bases. V dropped 5 bases and J dropped 4; count of bases not matched to a gene: 9. There are 16 residues in the CDR3. Germline V CDR1 and CDR2: SGHAT, FQDESV (reference sequence). The CDR3 nucleotides are TGTGCCAGCAGCGTTCTACAGGGGGGTGGCACCGGGGAGCTGTTTTTT. Protein product: CASSVLQGGGTGELFF.

This chain connects TRBV18 to TRBJ2-2, with 9 nucleotides matching TRBD1. The CDR3 is made up of 15 amino acids. Per germline, CDR1 KGHSH and CDR2 LQKENI. V shed 3 bases, J shed 5 bases, and the junction held 4 bases outside the gene matches. The CDR3, as DNA: TGTGCCAGCTCACCCCGACAGGGGGGTACCGGGGAGCTGTTTTTT. Translating gives CASSPRQGGTGELFF.

The chain joins TRBV5-1 to TRBJ2-3, with 8 bases lining up with TRBD1. Per the germline V gene, CDR1 is SGHRS and CDR2 is YFSETQ. The CDR3 runs 17 residues. After removal of 3 bases from V and 1 base from J, the junction contained 10 bases not matched to a gene. This CDR3 is CASSSENRDRRTDTQYF. CDR3 in DNA: TGCGCCAGCAGCTCGGAAAATCGGGACAGGCGCACAGATACGCAGTATTTT.

This chain uses TRBV19 with TRBJ1-5; possibly TRBD1 for D (6 bases). In germline, CDR1 is LNHDA, CDR2 SQIVND (reference sequence). V shed 6 bases and J shed 1 base, with 13 bases lying between them. The CDR3 runs to 15 residues. The CDR3 nucleotides read TGTGCCAGTAGGGCAAACAGGGAGAGCAATCAGCCCCAGCATTTT. It is translated as CASRANRESNQPQHF. Full variable domain (outside the CDR3, taken from reference TRBV19 and TRBJ1-5): DGGITQSPKYLFRKEGQNVTLSCEQNLNHDAMYWYRQDPGQGLRLIYYSQIVNDFQKGDIAEGYSVSREKKESFPLTVTSAQKNPTAFYLCASRANRESNQPQHFGDGTRLSIL.

The rearrangement joins TRBV12-3 or TRBV12-4 to TRBJ2-7, with D uncertain. This CDR3 is built from 13 residues. The germline V and J ends were trimmed by 5 bases and 6 bases, with 14 bases remaining between them. CDR3 residues: CASSITRIGEQYF. In DNA, the CDR3 is TGTGCCAGCAGTATCACGCGGATAGGCGAGCAGTACTTC.